These T cell receptor beta chains were read from a single sample in a study of blood T cell repertoires in COVID-19. TCRdb's copy holds only in-frame clones and misses some; the assay was immunoSEQ multiplex PCR. This sample yields roughly 87,000 clones, of which nearly 90% are seen a single time; less than 6.5% belongs to the top ten. Sequencing was done on a sample of peripheral blood. Source of these receptors: a woman older than 75 with active COVID-19. The CDR3 runs from the conserved cysteine through the conserved F or W. D genes are given only for firm matches. Not all rows give a size; the values are once, few, many and, for expanded clones, a class.

CDR3nt	CDR3aa	abundance	j_gene	d_gene	len	v_gene
TGTGCCAGCAGTGACAGGGAAGAGAACACTGAAGCTTTCTTT	CASSDREENTEAFF	NA	TRBJ1-1	TRBD1	14	TRBV6-6
TGTGCCAGCAGTCTGGGGCTGACAGGCTATGGCTACACCTTC	CASSLGLTGYGYTF	NA	TRBJ1-2	NA	14	TRBV6-5
TGTGCCAGCAGCCAGACGGGGAACTATGGCTACACCTTC	CASSQTGNYGYTF	NA	TRBJ1-2	NA	13	TRBV3-1/TRBV3-2
TGTGCCAGCAGTTTGACAGGGGGGTCCTACGAGCAGTACTTC	CASSLTGGSYEQYF	once	TRBJ2-7	TRBD1	14	TRBV28
TGTGCCAGCAGCCTGCCGGGAGGTAGGAATGAGCAGTTCTTC	CASSLPGGRNEQFF	NA	TRBJ2-1	TRBD2	14	TRBV7-2
TGTGCCAGCAGCCAAGTTGGTGGAGATTGGGGGGGATACGAGCAGTACTTC	CASSQVGGDWGGYEQYF	NA	TRBJ2-7	TRBD2	17	TRBV4-2
TGCAGTGCTAGTCCGGGACAGGGGTTCCGCGGGGCCTATGGCTACACCTTC	CSASPGQGFRGAYGYTF	NA	TRBJ1-2	TRBD1	17	TRBV20-1
TGTGCCTGGAGTACAGGGGATCAAGAGACCCAGTACTTC	CAWSTGDQETQYF	NA	TRBJ2-5	TRBD1	13	TRBV30
TGTGCCAGCAGCTTGTCCCGGTCGAATGCCTACGAGCAGTACTTC	CASSLSRSNAYEQYF	NA	TRBJ2-7	NA	15	TRBV5-4
TGTGCCAGCAGTTACGGAAGGGGTGGATACGAGCAGTACTTC	CASSYGRGGYEQYF	NA	TRBJ2-7	NA	14	TRBV6-5
TGTGCCAGCAGCCCGACTAGCGGGGCAATCACAGATACGCAGTATTTT	CASSPTSGAITDTQYF	NA	TRBJ2-3	TRBD2	16	TRBV3-1/TRBV3-2
TGTGCCAGCAGCCTCATGGGCGGGACCGGGGAGCTGTTTTTT	CASSLMGGTGELFF	NA	TRBJ2-2	NA	14	TRBV7-2
TGCGCCAGCAGAAGCGGGACTAGCGGGAGTACCGGGGAGCTGTTTTTT	CASRSGTSGSTGELFF	NA	TRBJ2-2	TRBD2	16	TRBV5-1
TGTGCCAGCAGCTTGGGCGGGACCGGAAACACCATATATTTT	CASSLGGTGNTIYF	NA	TRBJ1-3	NA	14	TRBV7-8
TGTGCCAGCAGCCAAGATGCGAGGGTATACGAGCAGTACTTC	CASSQDARVYEQYF	once	TRBJ2-7	NA	14	TRBV4-2
TGTGCCAGCAGTGAAACGTGGAGGAATGAAAAACTGTTTTTT	CASSETWRNEKLFF	NA	TRBJ1-4	NA	14	TRBV6-1
TGCGCCAGCAGCTCCCTGGGTAGCGGACCCTGGGAGACCCAGTACTTC	CASSSLGSGPWETQYF	NA	TRBJ2-5	NA	16	TRBV5-1
TGTGCCAGCAGCCTAGTCCGGGACAGGCCTTTAGACACTGAAGCTTTCTTT	CASSLVRDRPLDTEAFF	once	TRBJ1-1	TRBD1	17	TRBV5-5
TGTGCCAGCAGTGCCTTAATGGAGGTCTACGAGCAGTACTTC	CASSALMEVYEQYF	NA	TRBJ2-7	NA	14	TRBV28
TGCGCCAGCAGCCACCCGGGACAGGGGGCTTACGAGCAGTACTTC	CASSHPGQGAYEQYF	once	TRBJ2-7	TRBD1	15	TRBV4-3
TGTGCCAGCAGCTTTAGCGGGAGCGGTCACACCGGGGAGCTGTTTTTT	CASSFSGSGHTGELFF	NA	TRBJ2-2	TRBD2	16	TRBV9
TGCGCCAGCAGCTTGGGGCTAGCGGACTCCTACGAGCAGTACTTC	CASSLGLADSYEQYF	NA	TRBJ2-7	TRBD2	15	TRBV5-1
TGTGCCAGCAGTTTATCCCCCCCGGGACAGGGAAATTCACCCCTCCACTTT	CASSLSPPGQGNSPLHF	NA	TRBJ1-6	TRBD1	17	TRBV28
TGTGCCAGCACCCCCCTCGGGACTAGCGGGAGACGGGGAAACATTCAGTACTTC	CASTPLGTSGRRGNIQYF	NA	TRBJ2-4	TRBD2	18	TRBV27
TGTGCCAGCAGTTTTTGGGACAGGGACTATGGCTACACCTTC	CASSFWDRDYGYTF	NA	TRBJ1-2	TRBD1	14	TRBV27
TGCGCCAGCAGCTTGTCCATTACCCGGGAGACCCAGTACTTC	CASSLSITRETQYF	NA	TRBJ2-5	NA	14	TRBV5-1
TGTGCCAGCTCACCTACACACTCTAGCGGGAGCTCCTACGAGCAGTACTTC	CASSPTHSSGSSYEQYF	once	TRBJ2-7	TRBD2	17	TRBV18
TGTGCCAGCAGCTTGAACTGGAACACTGAAGCTTTCTTT	CASSLNWNTEAFF	NA	TRBJ1-1	NA	13	TRBV5-6
TGCGCCAGCAGCCGGGGACAGGGAGGGGAGACCCAGTACTTC	CASSRGQGGETQYF	NA	TRBJ2-5	TRBD1	14	TRBV5-1
TGTGCCAGCAGCCCCCCAACCGGGGTCGATGAGCAGTTCTTC	CASSPPTGVDEQFF	NA	TRBJ2-1	NA	14	TRBV9
TGTGCCAGCAGCCTCGGGACACCTCCCTACGAGCAGTACTTC	CASSLGTPPYEQYF	NA	TRBJ2-7	NA	14	TRBV28
TGTGCCAGCAGTTTATCCGGGGGGGGCAATGAAAAACTGTTTTTT	CASSLSGGGNEKLFF	NA	TRBJ1-4	NA	15	TRBV28
TGTGCCAGTAGTATAGTGACAGGGTCTCATCAGCCCCAGCATTTT	CASSIVTGSHQPQHF	NA	TRBJ1-5	TRBD1	15	TRBV19
TGTGCCAGCAGCCTACTGGACAGAATAAAATCTGGAAACACCATATATTTT	CASSLLDRIKSGNTIYF	NA	TRBJ1-3	NA	17	TRBV5-6
TGTGCCAGCGGGGACAGGGGCTTAGGAAACACCATATATTTT	CASGDRGLGNTIYF	NA	TRBJ1-3	TRBD1	14	TRBV7-8
TGTGCCAGCAGCTCGCAAGGACAGGGGTACACCGGGGAGCTGTTTTTT	CASSSQGQGYTGELFF	NA	TRBJ2-2	TRBD1	16	TRBV7-9
TGCAGTGCTAGTGGAGGTGATAGCAATCAGCCCCAGCATTTT	CSASGGDSNQPQHF	NA	TRBJ1-5	NA	14	TRBV20-1
TGTGCCAGCAGTTACAGCAGGTCCGGAGGGGAGCTGTTTTTT	CASSYSRSGGELFF	NA	TRBJ2-2	NA	14	TRBV6-5
TGTGCCAGTGAGGGCGGAAGGACTAATGAAAAACTGTTTTTT	CASEGGRTNEKLFF	NA	TRBJ1-4	NA	14	TRBV28
TGTGCCACCAGCAGAGCGGGGACAGGACTAAACATTCAGTACTTC	CATSRAGTGLNIQYF	once	TRBJ2-4	TRBD1	15	TRBV15
TGTGCCAGCAGCCATGGGGGAGGATACGAGCAGTACTTC	CASSHGGGYEQYF	NA	TRBJ2-7	NA	13	TRBV4-2
TGTGCCAGCAGCCAAGGACAGGGAAAAGAGACCCAGTACTTC	CASSQGQGKETQYF	NA	TRBJ2-5	TRBD1	14	TRBV4-2
TGTGCCAGCAGCCAAAGTGGGGCTCCGGTCTACACCTTC	CASSQSGAPVYTF	NA	TRBJ1-2	NA	13	TRBV14
TGTGCCAGCTCGCAAGGGGGGGACAGGGGCTCAGATACGCAGTATTTT	CASSQGGDRGSDTQYF	NA	TRBJ2-3	TRBD1	16	TRBV18
TGTGCCAGCAGTTTGGGTTCGGCAGGGGGCTACGAGCAGTACTTC	CASSLGSAGGYEQYF	NA	TRBJ2-7	TRBD1	15	TRBV28
TGTGCCAGCAGCCCATTATCCGGGAACTATGGCTACACCTTC	CASSPLSGNYGYTF	NA	TRBJ1-2	NA	14	TRBV2
TGTGCCTGGAGTCCCTACACTGAAGCTTTCTTT	CAWSPYTEAFF	NA	TRBJ1-1	NA	11	TRBV30
TGTGCCAGCAGCTTAACTACCCTAACAGATACGCAGTATTTT	CASSLTTLTDTQYF	few	TRBJ2-3	NA	14	TRBV7-3
TGTGCCATCAGCCTTACTCCGGGACTAGCGGATTACAATGAGCAGTTCTTC	CAISLTPGLADYNEQFF	NA	TRBJ2-1	TRBD2	17	TRBV10-3
TGTGCCAGCAGTGTGCGCACAGCCTACGAGCAGTACTTC	CASSVRTAYEQYF	NA	TRBJ2-7	NA	13	TRBV27
TGTGCCAGCAGTCCGGGACAGGACTATTCACCCCTCCACTTT	CASSPGQDYSPLHF	once	TRBJ1-6	TRBD1	14	TRBV2
TGCGCCAGCAGCCACTTGGGGGGGGTAGGCTACACCTTC	CASSHLGGVGYTF	NA	TRBJ1-2	NA	13	TRBV4-1
TGTGCCAGCTCACCATTCCCAGGCGGGTCGAACACCGGGGAGCTGTTTTTT	CASSPFPGGSNTGELFF	NA	TRBJ2-2	NA	17	TRBV18
TGTGCCAGCAGTCGACTAGCGGAGGGGGGGGATACGCAGTATTTT	CASSRLAEGGDTQYF	NA	TRBJ2-3	TRBD2	15	TRBV6-5
TGTGCCAGCACCACTTTAGGGACTAGCGGGAGACCCACAAAGACCGACAATGAGCAGTTCTTC	CASTTLGTSGRPTKTDNEQFF	once	TRBJ2-1	NA	21	TRBV21-1
TGTGCCAGCAGCCAAGGTCCTAGCGGGATTACAGATACGCAGTATTTT	CASSQGPSGITDTQYF	NA	TRBJ2-3	TRBD2	16	TRBV3-1/TRBV3-2
TGTGCCAGCAGCTTAAGTAGCGGAGATACGCAGTATTTT	CASSLSSGDTQYF	NA	TRBJ2-3	NA	13	TRBV7-8